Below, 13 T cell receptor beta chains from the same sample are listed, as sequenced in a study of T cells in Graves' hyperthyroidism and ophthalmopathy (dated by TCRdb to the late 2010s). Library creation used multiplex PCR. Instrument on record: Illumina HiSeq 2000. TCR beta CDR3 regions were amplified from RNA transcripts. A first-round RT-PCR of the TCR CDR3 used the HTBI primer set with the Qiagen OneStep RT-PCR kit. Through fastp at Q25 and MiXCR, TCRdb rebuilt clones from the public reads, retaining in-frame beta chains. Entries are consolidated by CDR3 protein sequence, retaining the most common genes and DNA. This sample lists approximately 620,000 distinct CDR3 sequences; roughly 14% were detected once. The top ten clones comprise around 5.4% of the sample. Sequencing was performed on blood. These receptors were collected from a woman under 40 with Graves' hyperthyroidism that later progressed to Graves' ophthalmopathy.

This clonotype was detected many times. The CDR3 reads CAWSTGRRNIQYF. CDR3 nucleotide sequence: TGTGCCTGGAGTACCGGCAGGCGGAACATTCAGTACTTC. The rearrangement uses TRBV30 and TRBJ2-4; D not certain. The length of the CDR3 is 13 residues. The germline V gene has CDR1 GTSNPN and CDR2 SVGIG (reference sequence). Trimming pared 2 bases from V and 7 bases from J, leaving 12 bases between. Variable domain in full (rest from reference TRBV30 and TRBJ2-4): SQTIHQWPATLVQPVGSPLSLECTVEGTSNPNLYWYRQAAGRGLQLLFYSVGIGQISSEVPQNLSASRPQDRQFILSSKKLLLSDSGFYLCAWSTGRRNIQYFGAGTRLSVL.

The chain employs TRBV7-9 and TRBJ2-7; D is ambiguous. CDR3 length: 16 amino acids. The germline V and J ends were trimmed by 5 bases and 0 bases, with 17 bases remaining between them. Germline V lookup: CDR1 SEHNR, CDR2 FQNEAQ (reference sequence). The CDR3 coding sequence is TGTGCCAGCAGCGACCAGAGTCCCCACAGCTCCTACGAGCAGTACTTC. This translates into CASSDQSPHSSYEQYF.

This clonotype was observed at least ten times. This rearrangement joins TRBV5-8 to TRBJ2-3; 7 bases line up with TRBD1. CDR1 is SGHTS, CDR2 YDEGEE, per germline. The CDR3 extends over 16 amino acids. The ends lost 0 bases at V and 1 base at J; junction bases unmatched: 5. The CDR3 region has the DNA TGTGCCAGCAGCTTGGGAGGGGGCGTCGGCACAGATACGCAGTATTTT. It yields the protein CASSLGGGVGTDTQYF.

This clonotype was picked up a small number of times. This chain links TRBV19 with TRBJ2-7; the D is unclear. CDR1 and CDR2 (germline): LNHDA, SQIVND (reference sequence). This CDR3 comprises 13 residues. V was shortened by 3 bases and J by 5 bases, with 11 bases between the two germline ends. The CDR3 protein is CASSMPPADEQYF. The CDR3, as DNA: TGTGCCAGTAGTATGCCTCCCGCCGACGAGCAGTACTTC. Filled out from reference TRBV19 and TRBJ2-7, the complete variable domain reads DGGITQSPKYLFRKEGQNVTLSCEQNLNHDAMYWYRQDPGQGLRLIYYSQIVNDFQKGDIAEGYSVSREKKESFPLTVTSAQKNPTAFYLCASSMPPADEQYFGPGTRLTVT.

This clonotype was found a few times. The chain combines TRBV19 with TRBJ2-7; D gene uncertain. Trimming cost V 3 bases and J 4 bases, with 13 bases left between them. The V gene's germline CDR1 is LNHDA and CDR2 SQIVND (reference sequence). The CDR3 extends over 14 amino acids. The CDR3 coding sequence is TGTGCCAGTAGTATGCGAAGGCAGAGTTACGAGCAGTACTTC. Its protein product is CASSMRRQSYEQYF.

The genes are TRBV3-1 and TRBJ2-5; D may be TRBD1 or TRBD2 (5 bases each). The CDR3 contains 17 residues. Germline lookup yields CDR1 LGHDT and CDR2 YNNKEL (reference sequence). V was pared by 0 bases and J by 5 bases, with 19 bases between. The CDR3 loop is CASSQDRGTDTMETQYF. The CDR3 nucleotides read TGTGCCAGCAGCCAAGATCGAGGGACCGACACCATGGAGACCCAGTACTTC.

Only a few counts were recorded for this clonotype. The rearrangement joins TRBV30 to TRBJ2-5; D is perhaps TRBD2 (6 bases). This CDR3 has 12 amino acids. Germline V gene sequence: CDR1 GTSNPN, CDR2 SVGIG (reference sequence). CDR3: CAGRWRQKTQYF. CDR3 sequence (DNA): TGTGCGGGGAGGTGGAGACAAAAGACCCAGTACTTC. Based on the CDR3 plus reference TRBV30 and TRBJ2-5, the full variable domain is SQTIHQWPATLVQPVGSPLSLECTVEGTSNPNLYWYRQAAGRGLQLLFYSVGIGQISSEVPQNLSASRPQDRQFILSSKKLLLSDSGFYLCAGRWRQKTQYFGPGTRLLVL.

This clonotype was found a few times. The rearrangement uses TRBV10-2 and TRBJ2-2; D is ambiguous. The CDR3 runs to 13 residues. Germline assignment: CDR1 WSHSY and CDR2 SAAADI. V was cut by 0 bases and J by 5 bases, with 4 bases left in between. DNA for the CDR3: TGCGCCAGCAGTGAGTCGTGGACCGGGGAGCTGTTTTTT. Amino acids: CASSESWTGELFF.

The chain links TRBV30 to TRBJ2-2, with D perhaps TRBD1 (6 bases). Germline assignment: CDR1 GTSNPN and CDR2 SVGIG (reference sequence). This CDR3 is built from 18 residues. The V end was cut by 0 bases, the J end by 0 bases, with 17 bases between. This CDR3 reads CAWSVETGTPSNTGELFF. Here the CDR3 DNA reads TGTGCCTGGAGTGTAGAAACCGGGACACCTTCGAACACCGGGGAGCTGTTTTTT.

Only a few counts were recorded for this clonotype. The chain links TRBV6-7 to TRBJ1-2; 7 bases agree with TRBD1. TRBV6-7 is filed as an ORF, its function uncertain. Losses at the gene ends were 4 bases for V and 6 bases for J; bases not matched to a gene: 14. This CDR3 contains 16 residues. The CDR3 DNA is TGTGCCAGCAGTTCTACCTTCTCGGGACAGCTCAATGGCTACACCTTC. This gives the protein CASSSTFSGQLNGYTF.

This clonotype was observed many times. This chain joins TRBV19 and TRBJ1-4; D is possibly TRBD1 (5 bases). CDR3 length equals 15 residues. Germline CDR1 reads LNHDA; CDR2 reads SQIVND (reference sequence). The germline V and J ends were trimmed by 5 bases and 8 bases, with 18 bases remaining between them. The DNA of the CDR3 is TGTGCCAGTAGTGGCCGAGATGTGGGGGACGAAAAACTGTTTTTT. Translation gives CASSGRDVGDEKLFF. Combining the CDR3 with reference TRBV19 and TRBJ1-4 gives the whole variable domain DGGITQSPKYLFRKEGQNVTLSCEQNLNHDAMYWYRQDPGQGLRLIYYSQIVNDFQKGDIAEGYSVSREKKESFPLTVTSAQKNPTAFYLCASSGRDVGDEKLFFGSGTQLSVL.

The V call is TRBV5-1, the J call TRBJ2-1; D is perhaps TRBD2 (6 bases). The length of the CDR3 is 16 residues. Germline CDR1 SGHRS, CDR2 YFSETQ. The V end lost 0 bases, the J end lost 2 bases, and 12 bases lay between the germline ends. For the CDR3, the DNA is TGCGCCAGCAGCTTGGCGGGAGCGGACCCCTACAATGAGCAGTTCTTC. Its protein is CASSLAGADPYNEQFF. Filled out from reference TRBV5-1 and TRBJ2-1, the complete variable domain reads KAGVTQTPRYLIKTRGQQVTLSCSPISGHRSVSWYQQTPGQGLQFLFEYFSETQRNKGNFPGRFSGRQFSNSRSEMNVSTLELGDSALYLCASSLAGADPYNEQFFGPGTRLTVL.

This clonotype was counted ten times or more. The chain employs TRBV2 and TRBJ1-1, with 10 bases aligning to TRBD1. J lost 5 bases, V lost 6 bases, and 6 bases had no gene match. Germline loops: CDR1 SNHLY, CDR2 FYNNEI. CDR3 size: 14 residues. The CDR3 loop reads CASRGTGVGTEAFF. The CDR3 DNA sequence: TGTGCCAGCAGGGGGACAGGGGTAGGGACTGAAGCTTTCTTT.